What follows are 14 T cell receptor beta chains derived from one specimen sequenced in a study of blood T cell repertoires in COVID-19. Using immunoSEQ multiplex PCR, the repertoire was profiled, and TCRdb retains in-frame clones only, with some absent. Of 99,000 or so clones in the sample, around four fifths were seen once. The sequencing sample was made of peripheral blood. These receptors were collected from a woman between 65 and 79 years old with acute or convalescent COVID-19.

The CDR3 coding sequence is TGTGCCAGCAGCCCACAGGCAAACTATAATTCACCCCTCCACTTT. Translation gives CASSPQANYNSPLHF. This sequence joins TRBV7-8 and TRBJ1-6, with a possible D match to TRBD1 (5 bases). This CDR3 has 15 amino acids. Germline CDR1 is SGHVS and CDR2 is FQNEAQ. The V gene lost 5 bases and the J gene lost 3 bases, with 11 bases spanning the gap.

This rearrangement joins TRBV3-1 (or the pseudogene TRBV3-2) to TRBJ1-3, with D unresolved. CDR3 length: 15 residues. CDR1 and CDR2 from the germline V gene are LGHDT and YNNKEL (reference sequence). V was trimmed by 0 bases and J by 0 bases, leaving 6 bases between them. This CDR3 reads CASSQEAFSGNTIYF. The CDR3 DNA reads as TGTGCCAGCAGCCAAGAAGCCTTCTCTGGAAACACCATATATTTT.

The chain has TRBV5-6 and TRBJ2-4; 9 bases are a match to TRBD1. This CDR3 has 16 amino acids. CDR1 SGHDT and CDR2 YYEEEE come from the germline V gene. The trim removed 4 bases at V and 11 bases at J, leaving 16 bases unmatched. The CDR3 nucleotides are TGTGCCAGCAGCCTATTACAGGGGGCGGGACCCGTGCTTCAGTACTTC. Translation gives CASSLLQGAGPVLQYF.

The gene calls are TRBV7-9 and TRBJ2-7; the D gene is possibly TRBD1 (5 bases). Trimming shortened V by 1 base and J by 4 bases, and 8 bases separated the two germline ends. Germline loops: CDR1 SEHNR, CDR2 FQNEAQ (reference sequence). The CDR3 runs to 13 residues. CDR3 coding DNA: TGTGCCAGCAGCTTAGGACAGATTTACGAGCAGTACTTC. As protein: CASSLGQIYEQYF.

The chain recombines TRBV11-3 with TRBJ2-3, with D maybe TRBD1 (6 bases). The V end lost 1 base, the J end lost 5 bases, and 13 bases lay between the germline ends. Germline V lookup: CDR1 SGHNT, CDR2 YENEEA. There are 15 residues in the CDR3. CDR3 coding DNA: TGTGCCAGCAGCTTAGGGGGGCTGAATATAGATACGCAGTATTTT. This codes for CASSLGGLNIDTQYF.

The chain joins TRBV19 to TRBJ1-1; maybe TRBD1 (6 bases). The V gene's germline CDR1 is LNHDA and CDR2 SQIVND (reference sequence). There are 14 residues in the CDR3. The ends were cut back, 5 bases at V and 11 bases at J, with 21 bases in the middle. The CDR3 DNA sequence: TGTGCCAGTAGTCCGCCCGGGACATGGACTCGGGCTTTCTTT. Its protein is CASSPPGTWTRAFF.

V gene TRBV19 combines with J gene TRBJ2-3; D ambiguous. CDR1 and CDR2 from the germline V gene are LNHDA and SQIVND (reference sequence). The CDR3 runs 16 residues. V shed 3 bases and J shed 3 bases, with 16 bases lying between them. CDR3 protein: CASSIWRGGQTDTQYF. CDR3 in DNA: TGTGCCAGTAGTATCTGGCGTGGCGGTCAAACAGATACGCAGTATTTT.

This chain joins TRBV27 and TRBJ2-5; TRBD2 matches at 12 bases. This CDR3 region has 18 residues. Germline V lookup: CDR1 MNHEY, CDR2 SMNVEV (reference sequence). V was clipped by 6 bases and J by 5 bases; unmatched bases: 16. The CDR3 loop reads CASRKGQLAGGRGETQYF. In nucleotides, the CDR3 is TGTGCCAGCAGAAAGGGGCAGCTAGCGGGGGGGCGAGGGGAGACCCAGTACTTC.

This chain links TRBV30 with TRBJ1-6, with 8 bases fitting TRBD1. V lost 5 bases to trimming and J lost 8 bases; unmatched junction nucleotides: 5. The length of the CDR3 is 13 residues. Germline lookup yields CDR1 GTSNPN and CDR2 SVGIG (reference sequence). The CDR3 region has the DNA TGTGCCTGGGGGAACAGGGGGGATTCACCCCTCCACTTT. This encodes CAWGNRGDSPLHF.

The chain uses TRBV7-2 and TRBJ1-5; 9 bases fit TRBD1. The germline V gene encodes CDR1 SGHTA and CDR2 FQGNSA. The CDR3 contains 15 residues. V lost 5 bases, J lost 7 bases, and 9 bases stayed unmatched. Here the CDR3 DNA reads TGTGCCAGCAGCACCGGACAGGGGTTCGGCCAGCCCCAGCATTTT. It specifies CASSTGQGFGQPQHF.

The table lists this clone with a count of one. V and J are TRBV5-8 and TRBJ1-5; D not resolved. Trimming took 4 bases from V and 3 from J, leaving 14 bases between them. The germline CDR1 and CDR2 sequences are SGHTS and YDEGEE. CDR3 length equals 15 residues. CDR3 coding DNA: TGTGCCAGCAGCCGACGTACAGTAACCAATCAGCCCCAGCATTTT. It encodes CASSRRTVTNQPQHF.

This clone was counted ten times or more. This chain connects TRBV6-5 to TRBJ1-1; 8 positions agree with TRBD1. The length of the CDR3 is 14 residues. Germline V gene data show CDR1 as MNHEY and CDR2 as SVGAGI. Trimming cost V 6 bases and J 8 bases; bases outside gene matches: 11. The chain's CDR3 is CASSVGQAYGEAFF. The CDR3 DNA reads as TGTGCCAGCAGCGTGGGACAGGCCTACGGAGAAGCTTTCTTT.

The chain couples TRBV4-1 to TRBJ1-5, with D perhaps matching TRBD1 (6 bases). V was pared by 4 bases and J by 2 bases, with 9 bases between. The V gene's germline CDR1 is MGHRA and CDR2 YSYEKL. The CDR3 covers 14 residues. The CDR3: CASSPRQGNQPQHF. Here the CDR3 DNA reads TGCGCCAGCAGCCCAAGACAGGGCAATCAGCCCCAGCATTTT.

The count of this clone is one. The chain combines TRBV29-1 with TRBJ2-7; no firm D call. There are 10 residues in the CDR3. Trimming stripped 6 bases from V and 3 bases from J, with 6 bases between. Germline V CDR1 and CDR2: SQVTM, ANQGSEA. Here the CDR3 reads CSVLDYEQYF. The CDR3 nucleotides are TGCAGCGTCCTAGACTACGAGCAGTACTTC.